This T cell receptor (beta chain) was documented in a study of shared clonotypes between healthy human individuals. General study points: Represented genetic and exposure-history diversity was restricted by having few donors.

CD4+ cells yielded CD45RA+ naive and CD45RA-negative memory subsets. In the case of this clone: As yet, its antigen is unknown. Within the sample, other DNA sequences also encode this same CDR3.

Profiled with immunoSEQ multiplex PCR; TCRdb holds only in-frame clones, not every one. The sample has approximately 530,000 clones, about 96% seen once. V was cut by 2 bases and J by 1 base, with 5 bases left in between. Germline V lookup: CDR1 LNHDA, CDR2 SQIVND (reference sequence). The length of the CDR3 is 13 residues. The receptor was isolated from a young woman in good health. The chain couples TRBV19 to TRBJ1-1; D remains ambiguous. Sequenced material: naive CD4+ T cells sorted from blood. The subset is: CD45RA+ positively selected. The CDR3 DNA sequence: TGTGCCAGTAGTATAAGTCCGAACACTGAAGCTTTCTTT. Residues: CASSISPNTEAFF.